These 31 T cell receptor beta chains came from one sample sequenced in a study of T cells in Graves' hyperthyroidism and ophthalmopathy (dated by TCRdb to the late 2010s). The library was prepared using multiplex PCR. The instrument was an Illumina HiSeq 2000. TCR beta CDR3 regions were amplified from RNA transcripts. For the first round of RT-PCR on the TCR CDR3, the HTBI primer set was used together with the Qiagen OneStep RT-PCR kit. The public reads were reanalyzed by TCRdb: fastp trimming at Q25, MiXCR alignment, in-frame beta chains only. Rows matching on CDR3 protein sequence are summarized as one entry with the most common DNA and genes. This sample holds around 700,000 distinct CDR3 sequences; around a sixth were observed only once. The ten largest clones capture 15% to 20% of the sample. The sequenced material came from blood. The receptors come from a woman between 50 and 59 years old with Graves' hyperthyroidism that later progressed to Graves' ophthalmopathy.

This chain connects TRBV24-1 to TRBJ2-1, with 7 positions matching TRBD1. The CDR3 contains 13 residues. Unmatched junction bases numbered 3, after V lost 7 bases and J lost 4 bases. CDR1 and CDR2 (germline): KGHDR, SFDVKD. The CDR3 loop reads CATRDRYYNEQFF. CDR3 coding DNA: TGTGCCACCAGGGACAGGTATTACAATGAGCAGTTCTTC.

This clonotype was counted ten times or more. The chain employs TRBV3-1 and TRBJ1-3; D is undetermined. This CDR3 comprises 12 residues. CDR1 and CDR2 (germline): LGHDT, YNNKEL (reference sequence). V lost 4 bases and J lost 8, with 9 bases in between. The CDR3: CASSPFMDTIYF. The DNA for the CDR3 is TGTGCCAGCAGCCCATTCATGGACACCATATATTTT. The variable domain in full, completed from reference TRBV3-1 and TRBJ1-3, reads DTAVSQTPKYLVTQMGNDKSIKCEQNLGHDTMYWYKQDSKKFLKIMFSYNNKELIINETVPNRFSPKSPDKAHLNLHINSLELGDSAVYFCASSPFMDTIYFGEGSWLTVV.

DNA of the CDR3: TGTGCCAGCTCACCACCGACAGACTCTGGAAACACCATATATTTT. Translated, it gives CASSPPTDSGNTIYF. The gene calls are TRBV18 and TRBJ1-3, with D maybe TRBD1 (5 bases). Germline assignment: CDR1 KGHSH and CDR2 LQKENI. The length of the CDR3 is 15 residues. The V gene lost 0 bases and the J gene lost 0 bases, with 6 bases spanning the gap. Complete variable domain (other parts from reference TRBV18 and TRBJ1-3): NAGVMQNPRHLVRRRGQEARLRCSPMKGHSHVYWYRQLPEEGLKFMVYLQKENIIDESGMPKERFSAEFPKEGPSILRIQQVVRGDSAAYFCASSPPTDSGNTIYFGEGSWLTVV.

This clonotype was seen more than once but under ten times. The genes are TRBV11-2 and TRBJ1-4; 9 bases match TRBD1. Unmatched junction bases numbered 7, after V lost 5 bases and J lost 9 bases. The germline gives CDR1 SGHAT, CDR2 FQNNGV. This CDR3 spans 14 amino acids. The chain's CDR3 is CASSPGQGRKKLFF. CDR3 nucleotides: TGTGCCAGCAGCCCTGGACAGGGGAGGAAAAAACTGTTTTTT.

V is TRBV7-6 and J is TRBJ1-2, with D perhaps matching TRBD1 (6 bases). The CDR3 runs 14 residues. CDR1 and CDR2 (germline): SGHVS, FNYEAQ. Between the trimmed V and J ends, which lost 6 bases and 1 base, there was a span of 12 bases. Written as DNA, the CDR3 is TGTGCCAGCAGTCAAAACAGGGTTAACTATGGCTACACCTTC. This gives the protein CASSQNRVNYGYTF.

This clonotype was observed many times. This chain connects TRBV28 to TRBJ1-1; D gene ambiguous. Trimming left V 2 bases short and J 0 bases short, with 10 bases between. CDR1 is MDHEN, CDR2 SYDVKM, per germline. The CDR3 covers 15 residues. The CDR3 sequence is CASSLVQSMNTEAFF. The CDR3 coding sequence is TGTGCCAGCAGTTTAGTACAGAGCATGAACACTGAAGCTTTCTTT.

This clonotype was counted ten times or more. This CDR3 is CASIQHPYEQYF. For the CDR3, the DNA is TGTGCCAGCATACAACACCCCTACGAGCAGTACTTC. The rearrangement links TRBV2 to TRBJ2-7; D call uncertain. V was shortened by 7 bases and J by 2 bases, with 9 bases between the two germline ends. Germline V lookup: CDR1 SNHLY, CDR2 FYNNEI. CDR3 length: 12 amino acids.

This clonotype occurred a few times. This chain links TRBV9 with TRBJ1-1; D call uncertain. CDR1 is SGDLS, CDR2 YYNGEE, per germline. The V end lost 0 bases, the J end lost 0 bases, and 12 bases lay between the germline ends. This CDR3 region has 16 residues. CDR3 in DNA: TGTGCCAGCAGCGTAGGCAGTTTCTCCATGAACACTGAAGCTTTCTTT. Translated, it gives CASSVGSFSMNTEAFF. Full variable domain (remainder filled in from reference TRBV9 and TRBJ1-1): DSGVTQTPKHLITATGQRVTLRCSPRSGDLSVYWYQQSLDQGLQFLIQYYNGEERAKGNILERFSAQQFPDLHSELNLSSLELGDSALYFCASSVGSFSMNTEAFFGQGTRLTVV.

This clonotype came up a few times. The CDR3 DNA reads TGTGCCAGCAGTTACCCTCGGGACAGGGGGGTGAACACTGAAGCTTTCTTT. It is translated as CASSYPRDRGVNTEAFF. V is TRBV6-5 and J is TRBJ1-1; TRBD1 aligns across 11 bases. Germline lookup yields CDR1 MNHEY and CDR2 SVGAGI. Trimming cost V 2 bases and J 0 bases; bases outside gene matches: 5. The CDR3 length is 17 residues.

This clonotype was observed a single time. The chain joins TRBV6-1 to TRBJ2-3; 9 bases map to TRBD1. The CDR3 is made up of 15 amino acids. The J segment lost 2 bases and the V segment lost 7 bases, leaving 7 bases of the junction unmatched. The V gene's germline CDR1 is MNHNS and CDR2 SASEGT. This chain's CDR3 is CASTIQQGATDTQYF. CDR3 coding DNA: TGTGCCAGCACTATACAACAGGGGGCCACAGATACGCAGTATTTT.

CDR3 sequence: CASSQNGQGVNEKLFF. The DNA for the CDR3 is TGCGCCAGCAGTCAAAACGGACAGGGGGTTAATGAAAAACTGTTTTTT. The V gene is TRBV4-1, the J gene TRBJ1-4; 10 nucleotides align to TRBD1. Germline lookup yields CDR1 MGHRA and CDR2 YSYEKL. V was clipped by 6 bases and J by 4 bases; unmatched bases: 8. This CDR3 spans 16 amino acids.

This clonotype was counted only a few times. The V and J genes are TRBV4-1 and TRBJ2-6, with D perhaps TRBD2 (6 bases). The CDR3 covers 17 residues. V dropped 3 bases and J dropped 2 bases, with 14 bases sitting between them. Germline V CDR1 and CDR2: MGHRA, YSYEKL. In DNA form, the CDR3 reads TGCGCCAGCAGCCAGGAGGGGTCTCCACCTGGGGCCAACGTCCTGACTTTC. It is translated as CASSQEGSPPGANVLTF.

The chain uses TRBV11-3 and TRBJ2-1, with D possibly matching TRBD2 (6 bases). CDR3 length equals 16 residues. Germline CDR1 SGHNT, CDR2 YENEEA. V lost 4 bases and J lost 7, with 20 bases in between. In DNA form, the CDR3 reads TGTGCCAGCAGCTACTTTTCGCGGGGTGGGTCAAATGAGCAGTTCTTC. It is translated as CASSYFSRGGSNEQFF.

V usage is TRBV5-1 and J usage is TRBJ2-2; D uncertain. V was clipped by 0 bases and J by 2 bases, with 5 bases between them. Germline loops: CDR1 SGHRS, CDR2 YFSETQ. The CDR3 runs to 14 residues. The CDR3 sequence is CASSLELNTGELFF. The CDR3, as DNA: TGCGCCAGCAGCTTGGAACTTAACACCGGGGAGCTGTTTTTT.

At least ten counts were recorded for this clonotype. The chain employs TRBV3-1 and TRBJ2-5; maybe TRBD1 (5 bases). CDR3 length: 15 amino acids. CDR1 LGHDT and CDR2 YNNKEL come from the germline V gene (reference sequence). V lost 3 bases to trimming and J lost 0 bases, with 11 bases between them. The CDR3 protein is CASSQTDSYQETQYF. CDR3 nucleotides: TGTGCCAGCAGCCAGACCGACAGCTACCAAGAGACCCAGTACTTC.

The table lists this clonotype with many counts. This chain joins TRBV10-2 and TRBJ1-1; D is ambiguous. CDR3 length: 13 residues. V was trimmed by 4 bases and J by 4 bases, leaving 10 bases between them. Looked up from germline, CDR1 is WSHSY and CDR2 is SAAADI. The CDR3 loop is CASSVSDGTEAFF. The CDR3, as DNA: TGCGCCAGCAGTGTCTCGGATGGCACTGAAGCTTTCTTT.

This CDR3 reads CASSQGGGDEKLFF. The DNA for the CDR3 is TGCGCCAGCAGCCAAGGAGGGGGCGATGAAAAACTGTTTTTT. The chain recombines TRBV4-1 with TRBJ1-4, with 7 bases matching TRBD1. V dropped 1 base and J dropped 6; count of bases not matched to a gene: 2. The CDR3 extends over 14 amino acids. Germline loops: CDR1 MGHRA, CDR2 YSYEKL.

This clonotype was counted many times. The chain carries TRBV3-1 and TRBJ1-4, with a tentative D call TRBD1 (5 bases). Germline CDR1 reads LGHDT; CDR2 reads YNNKEL (reference sequence). V was trimmed by 2 bases and J by 0 bases, leaving 10 bases between them. The CDR3 runs to 16 residues. The CDR3 DNA sequence: TGTGCCAGCAGCCAACCGCGGGGGTCAACTAATGAAAAACTGTTTTTT. Residues: CASSQPRGSTNEKLFF.

The chain combines TRBV7-9 with TRBJ1-6, with D unresolved. Trimming pared 4 bases from V and 7 bases from J, leaving 14 bases between. The length of the CDR3 is 15 residues. Germline V gives CDR1 SEHNR, CDR2 FQNEAQ (reference sequence). CDR3 nucleotide sequence: TGTGCCAGCAGCTCTCCAACGGACCCGAATTCACCCCTCCACTTT. Its translation is CASSSPTDPNSPLHF. The whole variable domain, filled in from reference TRBV7-9 and TRBJ1-6, reads DTGVSQNPRHKITKRGQNVTFRCDPISEHNRLYWYRQTLGQGPEFLTYFQNEAQLEKSRLLSDRFSAERPKGSFSTLEIQRTEQGDSAMYLCASSSPTDPNSPLHFGNGTRLTVT.

This clonotype was recorded at least ten times. The chain recombines TRBV5-1 with TRBJ2-3; no definite D call. Germline values: CDR1 SGHRS, CDR2 YFSETQ. CDR3 size: 15 residues. V lost 0 bases to trimming and J lost 2 bases, with 10 bases between them. The CDR3, as DNA: TGCGCCAGCAGCTTGGGGGAAACGTCCACAGATACGCAGTATTTT. Its protein is CASSLGETSTDTQYF. Based on the CDR3 plus reference TRBV5-1 and TRBJ2-3, the full variable domain is KAGVTQTPRYLIKTRGQQVTLSCSPISGHRSVSWYQQTPGQGLQFLFEYFSETQRNKGNFPGRFSGRQFSNSRSEMNVSTLELGDSALYLCASSLGETSTDTQYFGPGTRLTVL.

The chain joins TRBV12-3 or TRBV12-4 to TRBJ1-3, with D uncertain. With 3 bases removed from V and 4 bases from J, the gap between germline ends came to 10 bases. This CDR3 spans 14 amino acids. CDR3: CASSLSSGGNTIYF. CDR3 sequence (DNA): TGTGCCAGCAGTTTGTCCTCGGGGGGAAACACCATATATTTT.

This clonotype appeared a few times. This chain connects TRBV3-1 to TRBJ2-1; D uncertain. The CDR3 contains 14 residues. CDR1 and CDR2 from the germline V gene are LGHDT and YNNKEL (reference sequence). Deletions cut 1 base from V and 5 bases from J, with 9 bases between. This chain's CDR3 is CASSQGGFDNEQFF. In DNA, the CDR3 is TGTGCCAGCAGCCAAGGAGGATTCGACAATGAGCAGTTCTTC.

In its sample, this clonotype was seen a few times. The chain combines TRBV3-1 with TRBJ2-3; TRBD2 agrees at 10 bases. After removal of 3 bases from V and 2 bases from J, the junction contained 5 bases not matched to a gene. The length of the CDR3 is 16 residues. CDR1 is LGHDT, CDR2 YNNKEL, per germline (reference sequence). The CDR3 DNA follows: TGTGCCAGCAGCCAGCTTAGCGGGGGGACCACAGATACGCAGTATTTT. It codes for CASSQLSGGTTDTQYF.

The chain uses TRBV7-3 and TRBJ2-2; D is ambiguous. Germline CDR1 reads SGHTA; CDR2 reads FQGTGA. V was shortened by 5 bases and J by 3 bases, with 16 bases between the two germline ends. CDR3 size: 16 residues. CDR3: CASSPDTSHHTGELFF. DNA of the CDR3: TGTGCCAGCAGCCCCGACACGTCCCATCACACCGGGGAGCTGTTTTTT.

This clonotype was seen a few times. The chain uses TRBV4-2 and TRBJ2-7; 10 bases line up with TRBD2. Looked up from germline, CDR1 is LGHNA and CDR2 is YNFKEQ. The CDR3 is 15 residues long. V lost 3 bases, J lost 4 bases, and 6 bases stayed unmatched. The CDR3 here is CASSQERGGRYEQYF. As DNA, the CDR3 is TGTGCCAGCAGCCAGGAGCGGGGGGGCCGGTACGAGCAGTACTTC.

There are many counts of this clonotype. V is TRBV7-8 and J is TRBJ1-2; 8 nucleotides line up with TRBD1. The V gene's germline CDR1 is SGHVS and CDR2 FQNEAQ. The CDR3 totals 15 residues. After removal of 1 base from V and 2 bases from J, the junction contained 3 bases not matched to a gene. CDR3: CASSLGTGPNYGYTF. DNA of the CDR3: TGTGCCAGCAGCTTAGGGACAGGGCCGAACTATGGCTACACCTTC.

This clonotype was counted ten times or more. The chain links TRBV3-1 to TRBJ2-5; possibly TRBD2 for D (5 bases). Deletions cut 3 bases from V and 5 bases from J, with 16 bases between. This CDR3 is 15 amino acids long. Per germline, CDR1 LGHDT and CDR2 YNNKEL (reference sequence). DNA for the CDR3: TGTGCCAGCAGCCAGGGGTCCGGGGAGATGGAGACCCAGTACTTC. It codes for CASSQGSGEMETQYF.

This clonotype was counted a few times. The V and J genes are TRBV20-1 and TRBJ2-7; D not certain. Germline CDR1 is DFQATT and CDR2 is SNEGSKA (reference sequence). Trimming removed 4 bases from V and 3 bases from J, with 16 bases in between. The CDR3 extends over 14 amino acids. DNA for the CDR3: TGCAGTGCTATCCCCGGGTTCGGATACTACGAGCAGTACTTC. The encoded protein is CSAIPGFGYYEQYF.

This clonotype was counted at least ten times. The V gene is TRBV27, the J gene TRBJ1-2; 10 bases agree with TRBD1. CDR1 MNHEY and CDR2 SMNVEV come from the germline V gene (reference sequence). The CDR3 spans 14 residues. Trimming at V came to 5 bases and at J to 6 bases, leaving 6 bases not matched to a gene. The CDR3 DNA reads TGTGCCAGCAGTGCGACAGGGGGCAGGGATGGCTACACCTTC. It encodes CASSATGGRDGYTF.

This clonotype was found a few times. The rearrangement uses TRBV4-2 and TRBJ2-7, with 11 bases matching TRBD2. This CDR3 is 18 amino acids long. V shed 3 bases and J 3 bases; nucleotides not matched to a gene: 13. The germline CDR1 and CDR2 sequences are LGHNA and YNFKEQ. The CDR3: CASSHATGLAGINYEQYF. The CDR3 coding sequence is TGTGCCAGCAGCCACGCGACTGGACTAGCGGGTATCAACTACGAGCAGTACTTC.

In nucleotides, the CDR3 is TGCAGCGTACGGGACAGCGAATACGAGCAGTACTTC. This sequence encodes CSVRDSEYEQYF. This sequence joins TRBV29-1 and TRBJ2-7; 7 positions agree with TRBD1. Trimming took 6 bases from V and 4 from J; bases not matched to a gene: 6. Germline CDR1 reads SQVTM; CDR2 reads ANQGSEA. CDR3 length equals 12 residues.